The 24 T cell receptor beta chains in this list originate from one sample, sequenced in a study of T cell repertoires in cytomegalovirus infection. TCRdb reprocessed the reads with MiXCR, giving one entry per CDR3 protein. Among a few hundred thousand distinct CDR3 sequences listed, roughly 34% were seen once. Their specific antigens are unknown. This specimen consisted of cultured PBMCs, obtained from culture after CMV antigen stimulation. These receptor sequences come from a human donor in good health (CMV status not recorded). Some clones in this sample may be carry-over from other donors' samples.

The rearrangement links TRBV6-8 to TRBJ1-3; maybe TRBD1 (5 bases). CDR1 MNHGY and CDR2 SAAAGT come from the germline V gene. Trimming shortened V by 7 bases and J by 4 bases, and 17 bases separated the two germline ends. The CDR3 has 15 residues. CDR3 region: CASNEGALRGNTIYF. As DNA, the CDR3 is TGTGCCAGCAACGAAGGGGCACTTCGCGGAAACACCATATATTTT.

This clonotype was counted a few times. This sequence joins TRBV19 and TRBJ2-2; 7 bases match TRBD1. Germline CDR1 reads LNHDA; CDR2 reads SQIVND (reference sequence). This CDR3 contains 16 residues. Trimming cost V 7 bases and J 3 bases; bases outside gene matches: 11. The CDR3: CASTLVGQRYTGELFF. The CDR3 DNA follows: TGTGCCAGTACCCTAGTGGGACAGCGCTACACCGGGGAGCTGTTTTTT.

The rearrangement links TRBV28 to TRBJ2-7; TRBD1 matches 8 bases. The V and J ends lost 5 bases and 2 bases, in that order; junction bases with no gene match: 5. CDR3 length: 14 amino acids. Germline loops: CDR1 MDHEN, CDR2 SYDVKM. The CDR3 reads CASSPDRAPYEQYF. Here the CDR3 DNA reads TGTGCCAGCAGTCCGGACAGGGCCCCCTACGAGCAGTACTTC.

This clonotype showed up just a few times. The chain has TRBV7-2 and TRBJ1-4; 7 nucleotides match TRBD1. The V gene end was trimmed by 1 base and the J gene end by 8 bases; junction bases not matched to a gene: 7. The CDR3 has 15 amino acids. CDR1 is SGHTA and CDR2 is FQGNSA in the germline V gene. This CDR3 is CASSLGGGQFEKLFF. The CDR3, as DNA: TGTGCCAGCAGCTTAGGCGGGGGACAGTTCGAAAAACTGTTTTTT.

There are a few counts of this clonotype. The V call is TRBV7-2, the J call TRBJ2-5; D may be TRBD1 or TRBD2 (5 bases each). The V end was cut by 3 bases, the J end by 7 bases, with 15 bases between. Germline assignment: CDR1 SGHTA and CDR2 FQGNSA. The CDR3 is 14 amino acids. The CDR3 sequence: CASSFFGTEGTQYF. Here the CDR3 DNA reads TGTGCCAGCAGCTTTTTTGGGACCGAGGGGACCCAGTACTTC.

The chain recombines TRBV24-1 with TRBJ2-1; the match to TRBD1 covers 7 bases. Per germline, CDR1 KGHDR and CDR2 SFDVKD. CDR3 size: 13 residues. J gave up 7 bases and V 5 bases, and 4 bases lay outside the gene matches. DNA for the CDR3: TGTGCCACCAGTGCTAGACAGGGAAATGAGCAGTTCTTC. Its protein product is CATSARQGNEQFF.

The rearrangement uses TRBV10-3 and TRBJ2-3; no reliable D call. Per the germline V gene, CDR1 is ENHRY and CDR2 is SYGVKD. V gave up 4 bases and J gave up 4 bases, with 3 bases separating them. This CDR3 has 11 residues. CDR3 residues: CAISGSDTQYF. DNA for the CDR3: TGTGCCATCAGTGGTTCAGATACGCAGTATTTT.

The sample holds a few counts of this clonotype. The V and J genes are TRBV12-3 or TRBV12-4 and TRBJ2-5; D is undetermined. The CDR3 is 13 residues long. V was cut by 5 bases and J by 2 bases, with 9 bases left in between. DNA for the CDR3: TGTGCCAGCAGTCGCGACTTACAAGAGACCCAGTACTTC. Translated, it gives CASSRDLQETQYF.

This clonotype has a count of ten or more. J is TRBJ2-1 and V is TRBV6-2 or TRBV6-3; possible D gene TRBD1, 5 bases. The germline V gene encodes CDR1 MNHEY and CDR2 SVGEGT. V was pared by 4 bases and J by 2 bases, with 9 bases between. The CDR3 runs 14 residues. Here the CDR3 reads CASSLTAPYNEQFF. CDR3 bases: TGTGCCAGCAGTTTGACAGCTCCCTACAATGAGCAGTTCTTC.

This clonotype has only a few counts. The chain couples TRBV6-1 to TRBJ2-7; the match to TRBD2 covers 11 bases. The CDR3 loop spans 16 amino acids. V trimming: 4 bases; J trimming: 2 bases; junction bases outside the gene matches: 7. In germline, CDR1 is MNHNS, CDR2 SASEGT. CDR3 coding DNA: TGTGCCAGCAGTGCACAGACTAGCGGGATGGCCTACGAGCAGTACGTC. The encoded protein is CASSAQTSGMAYEQYV.

This clonotype was detected many times. This chain uses TRBV7-2 with TRBJ2-7, with D perhaps matching TRBD1 (6 bases). Trimming took 1 base from V and 4 from J, leaving 14 bases between them. Germline V gene data show CDR1 as SGHTA and CDR2 as FQGNSA. This CDR3 region has 15 residues. The CDR3 nucleotides read TGTGCCAGCAGCTTAGAGTGGGACACCAAATACGAGCAGTACTTC. This gives the protein CASSLEWDTKYEQYF.

The chain has TRBV30 and TRBJ1-5; no definite D call. In germline, CDR1 is GTSNPN, CDR2 SVGIG (reference sequence). This CDR3 has 15 amino acids. V was shortened by 1 base and J by 7 bases, with 17 bases between the two germline ends. The CDR3 DNA is TGTGCCTGGAGTGCGTCTTCACAAGGAAGGCAGCCCCAGCATTTT. Amino acid sequence: CAWSASSQGRQPQHF.

This clonotype has just a few counts. The genes are TRBV28 and TRBJ2-7, with D possibly being TRBD1 (6 bases). The ends were cut back, 5 bases at V and 7 bases at J, with 21 bases in the middle. The CDR3 length is 15 residues. CDR1 and CDR2 from the germline V gene are MDHEN and SYDVKM. The CDR3 DNA follows: TGTGCCAGCAGTGCCCGGACCGATTCAGGGGAGGAGCAGTACGTC. It specifies CASSARTDSGEEQYV.

This clonotype was counted between two and nine times. The CDR3 region has the DNA TGTGCCAGCAGCTTTCCTAGCGGGCGGGAGCAGTTCTTC. Its translation is CASSFPSGREQFF. This chain links TRBV7-2 with TRBJ2-1; 8 bases are shared with TRBD2. J lost 10 bases, V lost 3 bases, and 5 bases had no gene match. The CDR3 covers 13 residues. Germline loops: CDR1 SGHTA, CDR2 FQGNSA.

This clonotype occurred a few times. The rearrangement joins TRBV7-9 to TRBJ1-4; tentative D call: TRBD1 (6 bases). Germline V CDR1 and CDR2: SEHNR, FQNEAQ (reference sequence). The V end lost 5 bases, the J end lost 5 bases, and 15 bases lay between the germline ends. The CDR3 spans 15 residues. In DNA, the CDR3 is TGTGCCAGCAGCCTCGGGACAAGTCTGAATGAAAAACTGTTTTTT. This sequence encodes CASSLGTSLNEKLFF.

This chain joins TRBV4-1 and TRBJ2-3; 7 nucleotides agree with TRBD2. Germline CDR1 reads MGHRA; CDR2 reads YSYEKL. Germline trimming cut 1 base from V and 2 bases from J; bases unmatched to any gene: 9. The CDR3 runs 17 residues. CDR3: CASSQGVAGGPTDTQYF. The CDR3 coding sequence is TGCGCCAGCAGCCAAGGTGTAGCGGGTGGTCCCACAGATACGCAGTATTTT.

The chain uses TRBV20-1 and TRBJ2-3, with D perhaps given as TRBD1 or TRBD2 (5 bases each). Looked up from germline, CDR1 is DFQATT and CDR2 is SNEGSKA (reference sequence). The ends were cut back, 0 bases at V and 3 bases at J, with 16 bases in the middle. This CDR3 is 16 amino acids long. CDR3 nucleotides: TGCAGTGCTAGAGATCGGTCATCGGGACCGACAGATACGCAGTATTTT. This codes for CSARDRSSGPTDTQYF.

This clonotype was counted a few times. The chain carries TRBV5-5 and TRBJ1-1; the D gene is possibly TRBD1 (5 bases). V shed 1 base and J shed 4 bases, with 14 bases lying between them. Germline V lookup: CDR1 SGHKS, CDR2 YYEKEE (reference sequence). There are 15 residues in the CDR3. The CDR3 here is CASSLYTHTGTEAFF. The CDR3 nucleotides are TGTGCCAGCAGCTTGTACACACATACAGGCACTGAAGCTTTCTTT.

The rearrangement links TRBV7-9 to TRBJ2-1; tentatively, D is TRBD2 (6 bases). The CDR3 extends over 15 amino acids. The V gene lost 6 bases and the J gene lost 0 bases, with 12 bases spanning the gap. From germline, CDR1 is SEHNR and CDR2 FQNEAQ (reference sequence). CDR3 in DNA: TGTGCCAGCAGAGGAGGGGTTTACTCCTACAATGAGCAGTTCTTC. It encodes CASRGGVYSYNEQFF.

This chain connects TRBV20-1 to TRBJ2-3; TRBD2 agrees at 12 bases. CDR3 length: 17 amino acids. The germline gives CDR1 DFQATT, CDR2 SNEGSKA (reference sequence). The V gene end was trimmed by 3 bases and the J gene end by 0 bases; junction bases not matched to a gene: 7. The CDR3 DNA is TGCAGTGCTAGCCTGCTAGCGGGAGGGTGGAGCACAGATACGCAGTATTTT. Translation gives CSASLLAGGWSTDTQYF.

This clonotype has just a few counts. The chain has TRBV28 and TRBJ2-7; D gene unclear. This CDR3 has 14 residues. Germline V gene sequence: CDR1 MDHEN, CDR2 SYDVKM. Trimming took 4 bases from V and 2 from J, leaving 12 bases between them. The CDR3 DNA sequence: TGTGCCAGCAGTTCCCCCGCCCAGGCCTACGAGCAGTACTTC. Amino acid sequence: CASSSPAQAYEQYF.

This chain joins TRBV20-1 and TRBJ2-3; 10 nucleotides agree with TRBD2. V lost 3 bases to trimming and J lost 0 bases; unmatched junction nucleotides: 3. CDR1 is DFQATT, CDR2 SNEGSKA, per germline (reference sequence). The CDR3 length is 15 residues. CDR3 sequence reads: CSASGLAASTDTQYF. The CDR3, as DNA: TGCAGTGCTAGTGGACTAGCGGCTAGCACAGATACGCAGTATTTT.

Many counts were recorded for this clonotype. The rearrangement links TRBV7-9 to TRBJ1-3, with D unclear. The CDR3 consists of 14 residues. In germline, CDR1 is SEHNR, CDR2 FQNEAQ (reference sequence). Trimming removed 5 bases from V and 0 bases from J, with 8 bases in between. In nucleotides, the CDR3 is TGTGCCAGCAGCCCAGGAGTCTCTGGAAACACCATATATTTT. Translation: CASSPGVSGNTIYF.

The chain couples TRBV7-2 to TRBJ2-4; D gene uncertain. The germline V and J ends were trimmed by 1 base and 7 bases, with 14 bases remaining between them. The CDR3 length is 15 residues. Per the germline V gene, CDR1 is SGHTA and CDR2 is FQGNSA. The CDR3, as DNA: TGTGCCAGCAGCTTAGGATGGACCTCTGGGAACATTCAGTACTTC. The encoded protein is CASSLGWTSGNIQYF.